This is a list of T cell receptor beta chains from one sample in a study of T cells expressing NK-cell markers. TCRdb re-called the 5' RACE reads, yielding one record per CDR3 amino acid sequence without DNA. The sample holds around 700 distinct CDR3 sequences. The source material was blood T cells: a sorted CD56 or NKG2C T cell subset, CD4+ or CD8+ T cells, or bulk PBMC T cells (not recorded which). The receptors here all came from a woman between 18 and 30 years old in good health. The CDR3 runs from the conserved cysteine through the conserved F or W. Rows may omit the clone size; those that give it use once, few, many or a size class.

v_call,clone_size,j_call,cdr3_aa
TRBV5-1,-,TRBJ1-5,CASSLAGVDQPQHF
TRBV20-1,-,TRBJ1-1,CSATTQGSEAFF
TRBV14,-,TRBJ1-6,CASSQTGVGGSPLHF
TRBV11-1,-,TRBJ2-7,CASSLPPPRSGGPYEQYF
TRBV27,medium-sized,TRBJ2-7,CASSSLGLADEQYF
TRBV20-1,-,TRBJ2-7,CSASSGTTYEQYF
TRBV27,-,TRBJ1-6,CASSLGNNSPLHF
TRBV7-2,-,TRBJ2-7,CASSNHYEQYF
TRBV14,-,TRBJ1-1,CASSQNRQGAFF
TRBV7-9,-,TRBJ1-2,CASSLVGLFPSYGYTF
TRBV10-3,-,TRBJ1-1,CAISEFLFRVNCTEAFF
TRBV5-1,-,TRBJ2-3,CASSLAGGYTDTQYF
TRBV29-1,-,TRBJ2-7,CSVVWVEGAPTYEQYF
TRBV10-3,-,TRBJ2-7,CAIQSRLGLRHYEQYF
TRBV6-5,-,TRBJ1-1,CASSFWNRGSTEAFF
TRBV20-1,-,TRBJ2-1,CSARERVGLRDEQFF
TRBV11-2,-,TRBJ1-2,CASSLPYYRGHFSDGYTF